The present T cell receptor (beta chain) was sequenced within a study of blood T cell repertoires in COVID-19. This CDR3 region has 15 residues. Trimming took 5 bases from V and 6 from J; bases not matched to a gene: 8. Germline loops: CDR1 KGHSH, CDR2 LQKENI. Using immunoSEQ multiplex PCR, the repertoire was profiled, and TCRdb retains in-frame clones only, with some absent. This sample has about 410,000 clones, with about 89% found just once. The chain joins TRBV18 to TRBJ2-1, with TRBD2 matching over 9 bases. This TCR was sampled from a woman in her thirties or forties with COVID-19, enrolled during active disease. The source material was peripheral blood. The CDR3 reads CASSTLLAGFNEQFF. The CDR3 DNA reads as TGTGCCAGCTCAACCCTCCTAGCGGGATTCAATGAGCAGTTCTTC.